Following are 23 T cell receptor beta chains from one sample sequenced in a study of T cells of healthy individuals. TCRdb reanalysed the 5' RACE reads using MiXCR and keeps one entry per CDR3 protein. The sample carries about 100,000 distinct CDR3 sequences, 17% recorded once. Receptor source: a human donor in good health.

The DNA of the CDR3 is TGTGCCAGCTCACAGGGGCGCAGCACTGAAGCTTTCTTT. This sequence encodes CASSQGRSTEAFF. This chain links TRBV18 with TRBJ1-1; weak D call: TRBD1 (5 bases). Germline V CDR1 and CDR2: KGHSH, LQKENI. The germline V and J ends were trimmed by 4 bases and 4 bases, with 10 bases remaining between them. This CDR3 comprises 13 residues. The full variable domain, with the rest looked up from reference TRBV18 and TRBJ1-1, is NAGVMQNPRHLVRRRGQEARLRCSPMKGHSHVYWYRQLPEEGLKFMVYLQKENIIDESGMPKERFSAEFPKEGPSILRIQQVVRGDSAAYFCASSQGRSTEAFFGQGTRLTVV.

Only a few counts were recorded for this clonotype. The J gene is TRBJ2-3, the V gene TRBV6-1; D is possibly TRBD1 or TRBD2 (6 bases each). Trimming shortened V by 0 bases and J by 0 bases, and 13 bases separated the two germline ends. The CDR3 totals 17 residues. CDR1 and CDR2 from the germline V gene are MNHNS and SASEGT. As DNA, the CDR3 is TGTGCCAGCAGTGAAGCGAAGGGGGGTTTTAGCACAGATACGCAGTATTTT. This gives the protein CASSEAKGGFSTDTQYF.

The chain recombines TRBV5-4 with TRBJ2-5; D is ambiguous. Germline assignment: CDR1 SGHNT and CDR2 YYREEE (reference sequence). The CDR3 has 14 amino acids. Trimming left V 2 bases short and J 1 base short, with 9 bases between. In DNA form, the CDR3 reads TGTGCCAGCAGCTTCCAGCAGACCCAAGAGACCCAGTACTTC. Its translation: CASSFQQTQETQYF. Full variable domain (remainder filled in from reference TRBV5-4 and TRBJ2-5): ETGVTQSPTHLIKTRGQQVTLRCSSQSGHNTVSWYQQALGQGPQFIFQYYREEENGRGNFPPRFSGLQFPNYSSELNVNALELDDSALYLCASSFQQTQETQYFGPGTRLLVL.

This clonotype was detected a few times. The V call is TRBV15, the J call TRBJ2-1; 14 bases map to TRBD2. From germline, CDR1 is LNHNV and CDR2 YYDKDF (reference sequence). The CDR3 has 18 residues. Trimming took 6 bases from V and 5 from J; bases not matched to a gene: 12. The CDR3 region is CATRATSGRAWADNEQFF. The CDR3 DNA is TGTGCCACCAGAGCGACTAGCGGGAGGGCCTGGGCGGACAATGAGCAGTTCTTC.

In this sample, this clonotype turned up a few times. The chain employs TRBV6-6 and TRBJ2-3, with 9 bases lining up with TRBD1. CDR1 and CDR2 (germline): MNHNY, SVGAGI (reference sequence). J lost 6 bases, V lost 6 bases, and 4 bases had no gene match. The length of the CDR3 is 13 residues. The CDR3 is CASSRTGVDTQYF. The CDR3 nucleotides read TGTGCCAGCAGCCGGACAGGGGTGGATACGCAGTATTTT.

The CDR3 DNA reads TGTGCCAGCAGCGTAGGATGGACTAGCGGGAGACCTACTTACGAGCAGTACTTC. Protein sequence: CASSVGWTSGRPTYEQYF. The chain employs TRBV27 and TRBJ2-7; 13 nucleotides align to TRBD2. This CDR3 comprises 18 residues. The junction had 15 bases not matched to a gene; V was cut back by 6 bases and J by 4 bases. Germline loops: CDR1 MNHEY, CDR2 SMNVEV (reference sequence).

This clonotype was detected ten times or more. CDR3 DNA: TGCGCCAGCAGCCAAGATCGCGGGGACGACACTGAAGCTTTCTTT. Residues: CASSQDRGDDTEAFF. The rearrangement joins TRBV4-3 to TRBJ1-1, with TRBD1 as a possible D gene (5 bases). Deletions cut 0 bases from V and 3 bases from J, with 11 bases between. This CDR3 has 15 residues. Per germline, CDR1 LGHNA and CDR2 YSLEER.

This clonotype has a count of ten or more. The gene calls are TRBV29-1 and TRBJ2-4, with D possibly matching TRBD1 (6 bases). The V end was cut by 4 bases, the J end by 7 bases, with 11 bases between. This CDR3 spans 12 amino acids. Per germline, CDR1 SQVTM and CDR2 ANQGSEA. As DNA, the CDR3 is TGCAGCGTTGGAGGTCAGGGGAACATTCAGTACTTC. Protein sequence: CSVGGQGNIQYF.

The chain combines TRBV3-1 with TRBJ2-5, with 8 bases that match TRBD2. The CDR3 is 15 residues long. Germline lookup yields CDR1 LGHDT and CDR2 YNNKEL (reference sequence). The V segment lost 3 bases and the J segment 4 bases; nucleotides outside the gene matches: 7. The CDR3 loop reads CASSHPSGTRETQYF. CDR3 in DNA: TGTGCCAGCAGCCACCCTTCCGGGACTAGAGAGACCCAGTACTTC.

The rearrangement links TRBV5-1 to TRBJ1-4; D uncertain. Looked up from germline, CDR1 is SGHRS and CDR2 is YFSETQ. Trimming left V 4 bases short and J 5 bases short, with 9 bases between. This CDR3 is 13 amino acids long. CDR3 DNA: TGCGCCAGCAGCCTTTCACAGAATGAAAAACTGTTTTTT. It is translated as CASSLSQNEKLFF.

This clonotype was detected a few times. The CDR3 loop reads CASSRGRQGNQPQHF. CDR3 nucleotide sequence: TGTGCCAGCAGTAGGGGGAGACAGGGCAATCAGCCCCAGCATTTT. The chain combines TRBV12-3 or TRBV12-4 with TRBJ1-5; possible D gene TRBD1, 6 bases. Trimming left V 5 bases short and J 2 bases short, with 13 bases between. The CDR3 is made up of 15 amino acids.

V is TRBV28 and J is TRBJ2-1, with 11 bases identical to TRBD2. V shed 6 bases and J 6 bases; nucleotides not matched to a gene: 1. The CDR3 consists of 13 residues. The germline V gene encodes CDR1 MDHEN and CDR2 SYDVKM. CDR3: CASRTSGGNEQFF. CDR3 bases: TGTGCCAGCAGAACTAGCGGGGGCAATGAGCAGTTCTTC.

A few counts support this clonotype. The CDR3 nucleotides are TGTGCCACCTCACGGGGCGCCGAGACCCAGTACTTC. It codes for CATSRGAETQYF. V gene TRBV24-1 combines with J gene TRBJ2-5; tentatively, D is TRBD1 or TRBD2 (5 bases each). The V gene's germline CDR1 is KGHDR and CDR2 SFDVKD. The CDR3 sequence is 12 residues long. Trimming took off 9 bases at V and 5 bases at J, with 12 bases between the two ends.

In its sample, this clonotype was seen a few times. This chain connects TRBV28 to TRBJ2-2, with D hard to call. The CDR3 is 12 amino acids. Trimming removed 6 bases from V and 3 bases from J, with 5 bases in between. Germline V gene lookup returns CDR1 MDHEN and CDR2 SYDVKM. In DNA, the CDR3 is TGTGCCAGCAGGCTTCACACCGGGGAGCTGTTTTTT. Translating it yields CASRLHTGELFF.

The chain combines TRBV5-1 with TRBJ1-2, with TRBD1 identical over 9 bases. Trimming removed 4 bases from V and 8 bases from J; junction bases left unmatched: 6. In germline, CDR1 is SGHRS, CDR2 YFSETQ. This CDR3 is 13 amino acids long. This chain's CDR3 is CASSPGQGGGYTF. CDR3 sequence (DNA): TGCGCCAGCAGCCCGGGACAGGGTGGCGGCTACACCTTC.

The chain joins TRBV24-1 to TRBJ1-4, with D hard to call. The CDR3 extends over 12 amino acids. The germline V gene encodes CDR1 KGHDR and CDR2 SFDVKD. The ends were cut back, 4 bases at V and 5 bases at J, with 4 bases in the middle. The CDR3 is CATSDLNEKLFF. CDR3 nucleotide sequence: TGTGCCACCAGTGACCTGAATGAAAAACTGTTTTTT.

The table lists this clonotype with a few counts. The V call is TRBV6-5, the J call TRBJ2-5; TRBD1 aligns across 9 bases. This CDR3 comprises 17 residues. Germline trimming cut 2 bases from V and 4 bases from J; bases unmatched to any gene: 11. Germline values: CDR1 MNHEY, CDR2 SVGAGI. In nucleotides, the CDR3 is TGTGCCAGCAGTTACACCCATCCCGGGACAGGGAGAGAGACCCAGTACTTC. As protein: CASSYTHPGTGRETQYF.

This clonotype has only a few counts. This chain joins TRBV7-2 and TRBJ1-4, with D unresolved. V shed 5 bases and J shed 7 bases, with 14 bases lying between them. The CDR3 length is 14 residues. Germline V gene sequence: CDR1 SGHTA, CDR2 FQGNSA. The CDR3 DNA is TGTGCCAGCAGCCCGGTTGTCGACGGTGAAAAACTGTTTTTT. It encodes CASSPVVDGEKLFF.

The chain combines TRBV29-1 with TRBJ2-1; 7 bases match TRBD1. The CDR3 contains 13 residues. J gave up 2 bases and V 3 bases, and 1 base lay outside the gene matches. Per the germline V gene, CDR1 is SQVTM and CDR2 is ANQGSEA. CDR3 nucleotides: TGCAGCGTTGACCAGGGGGCCTACAATGAGCAGTTCTTC. Its protein is CSVDQGAYNEQFF.

CDR3 DNA sequence: TGTGCCAGCAAGGTTGGGACAGGGATTTTCGGTGAAAAACTGTTTTTT. Translating it yields CASKVGTGIFGEKLFF. This chain joins TRBV7-2 and TRBJ1-4; 9 bases fit TRBD1. Per germline, CDR1 SGHTA and CDR2 FQGNSA. Trimming took 7 bases from V and 7 from J; bases not matched to a gene: 13. The CDR3 runs to 16 residues.

This clonotype was seen many times. The rearrangement uses TRBV20-1 and TRBJ1-1; a weak D match, TRBD1 (6 bases). Germline V gives CDR1 DFQATT, CDR2 SNEGSKA (reference sequence). This CDR3 has 14 residues. Trimming took 0 bases from V and 1 from J, leaving 9 bases between them. CDR3 amino acids: CSARDQGQNTEAFF. The CDR3 DNA reads TGCAGTGCTAGAGATCAGGGGCAGAACACTGAAGCTTTCTTT.

The sample holds a few counts of this clonotype. The chain uses TRBV28 and TRBJ2-3; 12 positions match TRBD2. CDR1 and CDR2 from the germline V gene are MDHEN and SYDVKM. The CDR3 runs 18 residues. The trim removed 1 base at V and 3 bases at J, leaving 8 bases unmatched. CDR3 DNA sequence: TGTGCCAGCAGTTTATTCCCTAGCGGGGGGGCCAGAACAGATACGCAGTATTTT. Translating it yields CASSLFPSGGARTDTQYF.

This clonotype has a handful of counts. The chain uses TRBV10-3 and TRBJ2-1; 7 nucleotides match TRBD1. V lost 3 bases, J lost 4 bases, and 6 bases stayed unmatched. The germline V gene encodes CDR1 ENHRY and CDR2 SYGVKD. The CDR3 loop spans 15 amino acids. CDR3 sequence (DNA): TGTGCCATCAGTGAAGGGGGCCTGGGGTACAATGAGCAGTTCTTC. Residues: CAISEGGLGYNEQFF.